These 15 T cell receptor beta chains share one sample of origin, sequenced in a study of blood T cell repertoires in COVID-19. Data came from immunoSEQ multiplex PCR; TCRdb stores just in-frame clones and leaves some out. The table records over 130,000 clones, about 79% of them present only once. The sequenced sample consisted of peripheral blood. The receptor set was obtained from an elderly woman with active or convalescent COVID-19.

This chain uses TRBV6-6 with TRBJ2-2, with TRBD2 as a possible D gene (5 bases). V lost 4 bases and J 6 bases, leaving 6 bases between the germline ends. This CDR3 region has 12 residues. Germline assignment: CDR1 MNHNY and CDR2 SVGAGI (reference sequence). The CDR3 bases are TGTGCCAGCAGTTCCGGGGCCGGGGAGCTGTTTTTT. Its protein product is CASSSGAGELFF.

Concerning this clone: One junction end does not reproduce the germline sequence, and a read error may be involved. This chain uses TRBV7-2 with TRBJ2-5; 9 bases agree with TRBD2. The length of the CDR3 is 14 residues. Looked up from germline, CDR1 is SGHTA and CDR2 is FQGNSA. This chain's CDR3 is CASSLAGPKETQYF. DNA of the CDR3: TGTGCCAGCAGCCTAGCGGGGCCAAAAGAGACCCAGTACTTC.

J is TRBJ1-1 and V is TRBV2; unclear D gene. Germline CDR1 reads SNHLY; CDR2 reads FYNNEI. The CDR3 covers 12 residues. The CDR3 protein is CVQLRENTEAFF. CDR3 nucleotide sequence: TGTGTCCAACTGCGGGAGAACACTGAAGCTTTCTTT.

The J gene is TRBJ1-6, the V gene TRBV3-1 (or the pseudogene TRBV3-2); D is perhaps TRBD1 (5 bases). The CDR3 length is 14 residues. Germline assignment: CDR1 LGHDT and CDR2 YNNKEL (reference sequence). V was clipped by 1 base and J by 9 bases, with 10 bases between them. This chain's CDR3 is CASSQAQGGSPLHF. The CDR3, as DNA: TGTGCCAGCAGCCAAGCGCAGGGCGGTTCACCCCTCCACTTT.

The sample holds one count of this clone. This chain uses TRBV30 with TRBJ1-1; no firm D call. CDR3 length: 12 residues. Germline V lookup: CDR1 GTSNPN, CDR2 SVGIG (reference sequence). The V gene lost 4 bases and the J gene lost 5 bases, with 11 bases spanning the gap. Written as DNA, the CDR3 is TGTGCCTGGATCGGGGTTGGAACTGAAGCTTTCTTT. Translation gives CAWIGVGTEAFF.

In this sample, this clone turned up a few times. The CDR3 nucleotides read TGTGCCAGCAGTTACGACTGGAATGGAAACACCATATATTTT. The encoded protein is CASSYDWNGNTIYF. The chain employs TRBV6-2 or TRBV6-3 and TRBJ1-3; D not certain. The V gene lost 2 bases and the J gene lost 3 bases, with 8 bases spanning the gap. The CDR3 consists of 14 residues. Germline assignment: CDR1 MNHEY and CDR2 SVGEGT.

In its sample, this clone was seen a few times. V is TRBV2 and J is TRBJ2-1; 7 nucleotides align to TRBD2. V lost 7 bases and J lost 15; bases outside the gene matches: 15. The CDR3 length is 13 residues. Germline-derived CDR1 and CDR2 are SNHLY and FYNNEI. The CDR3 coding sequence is TGTGCCAGCAAGGGTTGGCGGGGGTACCATTGGTTCTTC. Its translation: CASKGWRGYHWFF.

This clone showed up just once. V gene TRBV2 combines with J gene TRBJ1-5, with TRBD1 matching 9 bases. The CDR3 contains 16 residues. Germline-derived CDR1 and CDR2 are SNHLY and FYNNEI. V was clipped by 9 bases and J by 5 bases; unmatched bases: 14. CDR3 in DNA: TGTGCCAGTGCCGCGGGGGCGGGACAGGGCTATCAGCCCCAGCATTTT. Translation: CASAAGAGQGYQPQHF.

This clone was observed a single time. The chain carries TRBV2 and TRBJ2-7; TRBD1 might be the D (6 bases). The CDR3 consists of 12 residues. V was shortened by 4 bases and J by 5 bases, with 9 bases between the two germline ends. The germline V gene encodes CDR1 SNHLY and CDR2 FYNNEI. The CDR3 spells CASSAQGDEQYF. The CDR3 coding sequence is TGTGCCAGCAGTGCACAGGGAGACGAGCAGTACTTC.

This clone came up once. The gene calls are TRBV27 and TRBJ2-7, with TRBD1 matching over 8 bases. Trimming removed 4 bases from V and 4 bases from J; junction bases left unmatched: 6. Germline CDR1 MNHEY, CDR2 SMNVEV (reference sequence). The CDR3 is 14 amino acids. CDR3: CASSYGQGSYEQYF. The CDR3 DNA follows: TGTGCCAGCAGTTATGGACAGGGTTCGTACGAGCAGTACTTC.

The CDR3 reads CATSRGDRGTNEKLFF. The CDR3 DNA is TGTGCCACCAGCAGAGGGGACAGGGGAACTAATGAAAAACTGTTTTTT. The rearrangement uses TRBV15 and TRBJ1-4; 10 nucleotides match TRBD1. The CDR3 covers 16 residues. The germline V gene encodes CDR1 LNHNV and CDR2 YYDKDF (reference sequence). With 1 base clipped from V and 1 base from J, the junction kept 0 bases outside the gene matches.

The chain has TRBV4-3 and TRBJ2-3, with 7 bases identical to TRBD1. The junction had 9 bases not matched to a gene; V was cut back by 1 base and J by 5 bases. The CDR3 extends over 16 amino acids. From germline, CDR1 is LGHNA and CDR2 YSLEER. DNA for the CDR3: TGCGCCAGCAGCCAAGGACAGGGAGTATCAAGAGATACGCAGTATTTT. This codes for CASSQGQGVSRDTQYF.

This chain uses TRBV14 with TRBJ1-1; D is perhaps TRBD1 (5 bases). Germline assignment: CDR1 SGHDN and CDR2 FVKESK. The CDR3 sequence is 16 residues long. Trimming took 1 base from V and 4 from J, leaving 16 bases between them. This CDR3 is CASSQVLQVIPTEAFF. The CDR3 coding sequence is TGTGCCAGCAGCCAAGTCTTACAGGTAATTCCCACTGAAGCTTTCTTT.

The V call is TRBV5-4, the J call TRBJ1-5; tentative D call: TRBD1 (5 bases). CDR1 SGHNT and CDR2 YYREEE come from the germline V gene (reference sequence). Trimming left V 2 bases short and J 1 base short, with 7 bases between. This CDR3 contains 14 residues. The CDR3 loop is CASSLQESNQPQHF. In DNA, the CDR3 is TGTGCCAGCAGCTTACAGGAGAGCAATCAGCCCCAGCATTTT.

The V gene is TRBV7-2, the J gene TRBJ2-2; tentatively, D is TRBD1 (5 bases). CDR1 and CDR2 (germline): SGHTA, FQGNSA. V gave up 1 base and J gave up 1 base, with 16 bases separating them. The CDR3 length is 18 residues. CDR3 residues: CASSLVGHYRRNTGELFF. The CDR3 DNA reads TGTGCCAGCAGCTTAGTCGGCCATTACAGGCGGAACACCGGGGAGCTGTTTTTT.